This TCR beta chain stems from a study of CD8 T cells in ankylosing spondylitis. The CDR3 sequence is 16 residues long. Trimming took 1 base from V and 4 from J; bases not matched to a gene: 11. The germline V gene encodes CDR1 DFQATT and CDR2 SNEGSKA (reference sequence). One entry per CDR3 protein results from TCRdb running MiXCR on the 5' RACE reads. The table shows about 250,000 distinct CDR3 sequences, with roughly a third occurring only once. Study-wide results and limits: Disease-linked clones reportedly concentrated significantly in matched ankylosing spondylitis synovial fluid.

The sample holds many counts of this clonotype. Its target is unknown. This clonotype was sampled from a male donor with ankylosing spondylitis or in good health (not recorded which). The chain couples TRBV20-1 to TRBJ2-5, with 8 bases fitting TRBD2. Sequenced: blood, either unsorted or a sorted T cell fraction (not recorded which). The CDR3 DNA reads TGCAGTGCTAGAGTATCCCTCCCGGGGGGGGGAGAGACCCAGTACTTC. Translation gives CSARVSLPGGGETQYF.